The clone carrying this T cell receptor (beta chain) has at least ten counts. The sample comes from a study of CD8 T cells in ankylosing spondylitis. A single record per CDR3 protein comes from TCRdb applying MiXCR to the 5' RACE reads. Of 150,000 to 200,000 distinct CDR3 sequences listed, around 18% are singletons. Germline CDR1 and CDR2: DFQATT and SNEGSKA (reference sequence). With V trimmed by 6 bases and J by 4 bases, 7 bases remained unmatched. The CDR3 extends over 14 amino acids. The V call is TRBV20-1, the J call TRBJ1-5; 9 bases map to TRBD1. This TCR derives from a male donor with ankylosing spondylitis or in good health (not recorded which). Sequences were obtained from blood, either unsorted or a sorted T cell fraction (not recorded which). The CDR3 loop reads CSAPPTGGNQPQHF. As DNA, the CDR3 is TGCAGTGCGCCCCCGACAGGGGGTAATCAGCCCCAGCATTTT.